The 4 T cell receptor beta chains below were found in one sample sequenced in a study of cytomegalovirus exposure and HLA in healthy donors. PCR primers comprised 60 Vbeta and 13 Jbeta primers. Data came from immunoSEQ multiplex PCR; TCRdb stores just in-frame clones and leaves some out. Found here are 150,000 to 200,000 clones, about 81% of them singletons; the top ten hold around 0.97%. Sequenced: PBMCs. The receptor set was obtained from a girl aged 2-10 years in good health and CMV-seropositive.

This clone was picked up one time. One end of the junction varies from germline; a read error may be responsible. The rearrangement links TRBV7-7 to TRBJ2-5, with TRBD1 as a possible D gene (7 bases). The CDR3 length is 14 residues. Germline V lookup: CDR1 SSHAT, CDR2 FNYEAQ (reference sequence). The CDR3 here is CASSLGGGGETQYF. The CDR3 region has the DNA TGTGCTAGCAGCCTCGGAGGGGGCGGAGAGACCCAGTACTTC.

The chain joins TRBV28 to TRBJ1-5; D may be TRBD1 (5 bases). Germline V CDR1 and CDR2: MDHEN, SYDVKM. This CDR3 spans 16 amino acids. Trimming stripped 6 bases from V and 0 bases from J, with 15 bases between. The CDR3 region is CASSSIRVYSNQPQHF. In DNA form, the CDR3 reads TGTGCCAGCAGCTCTATCAGGGTTTATAGCAATCAGCCCCAGCATTTT.

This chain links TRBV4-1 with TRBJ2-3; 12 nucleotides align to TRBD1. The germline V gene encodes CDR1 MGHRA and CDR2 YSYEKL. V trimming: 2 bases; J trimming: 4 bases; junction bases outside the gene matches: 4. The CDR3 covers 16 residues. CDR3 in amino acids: CASSQLGTGGPDTQYF. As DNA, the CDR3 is TGCGCCAGCAGCCAATTAGGGACAGGGGGCCCAGATACGCAGTATTTT.

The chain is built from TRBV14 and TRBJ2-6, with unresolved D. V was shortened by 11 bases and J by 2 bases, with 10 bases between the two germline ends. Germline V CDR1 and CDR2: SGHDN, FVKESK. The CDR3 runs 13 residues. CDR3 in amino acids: CASAAAGANVLTF. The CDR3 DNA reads TGTGCCTCGGCGGCGGCTGGGGCCAACGTCCTGACTTTC.